The 10 T cell receptor beta chains below were found in one sample sequenced in a study of human T cells and chemical hapten exposure. The time point: patch test 1, 2 weeks after DPC sensitization. Documented treatment: therapeutic diphenylcyclopropenone sensitization with weekly scalp DPC. TCRdb ran MiXCR on the RACE reads and lists one entry per CDR3 protein. There are a few hundred thousand distinct CDR3 sequences in the sample; roughly 4.8% occur only once, and approximately 2.3% lies in the top ten. This specimen was whole blood, taken in connection with sensitization to the hapten diphenylcyclopropenone (DPC). All receptors derive from a woman in her forties or fifties with alopecia areata. Some clones in this sample may be carry-over from other donors' samples.

This clonotype has at least ten counts. V usage is TRBV27 and J usage is TRBJ1-3, with 8 bases lining up with TRBD1. The germline V gene has CDR1 MNHEY and CDR2 SMNVEV (reference sequence). The length of the CDR3 is 16 residues. V dropped 11 bases and J dropped 2; count of bases not matched to a gene: 14. The CDR3 protein is CAGDVDRVVPGNTIYF. The CDR3 region has the DNA TGTGCCGGTGACGTGGACAGGGTAGTCCCTGGAAACACCATATATTTT.

The V and J genes are TRBV7-9 and TRBJ2-1, with D unresolved. The CDR3 runs to 17 residues. The V end lost 3 bases, the J end lost 1 base, and 16 bases lay between the germline ends. The germline V gene has CDR1 SEHNR and CDR2 FQNEAQ (reference sequence). The CDR3 sequence is CASSFPRFASSYNEQFF. The CDR3 bases are TGTGCCAGCAGCTTCCCCCGATTTGCCAGTTCCTACAATGAGCAGTTCTTC.

This clonotype was found many times. The chain joins TRBV9 to TRBJ1-5; no reliable D call. The length of the CDR3 is 14 residues. Germline loops: CDR1 SGDLS, CDR2 YYNGEE. The V end was cut by 3 bases, the J end by 7 bases, with 14 bases between. CDR3 in DNA: TGTGCCAGCAGCGCCATAGACGCAGGACAGCCCCAGCATTTT. The encoded protein is CASSAIDAGQPQHF.

Ten or more counts support this clonotype. A read error may account for a junction end that differs from germline. The rearrangement links TRBV29-1 to TRBJ1-4, with D unclear. The CDR3 consists of 13 residues. Germline CDR1 reads SQVTM; CDR2 reads ANQGSEA. CDR3 protein: CSAERREGEKLFF. CDR3 sequence (DNA): TGCAGCGCTGAACGGCGGGAAGGCGAAAAACTGTTTTTT.

This clonotype appeared a few times. V usage is TRBV7-9 and J usage is TRBJ2-3, with 13 bases fitting TRBD2. V trimming: 5 bases; J trimming: 5 bases; junction bases outside the gene matches: 19. The CDR3 contains 20 residues. Germline V gene data show CDR1 as SEHNR and CDR2 as FQNEAQ (reference sequence). The CDR3 loop is CASSTPPGLAGAPRGDTQYF. The CDR3, as DNA: TGTGCCAGCAGCACCCCACCCGGACTAGCGGGGGCCCCCAGGGGAGATACGCAGTATTTT. Variable domain in full (rest from reference TRBV7-9 and TRBJ2-3): DTGVSQNPRHKITKRGQNVTFRCDPISEHNRLYWYRQTLGQGPEFLTYFQNEAQLEKSRLLSDRFSAERPKGSFSTLEIQRTEQGDSAMYLCASSTPPGLAGAPRGDTQYFGPGTRLTVL.

This clonotype has ten or more counts. The rearrangement joins TRBV7-2 to TRBJ1-2, with no clear D. Germline V gene data show CDR1 as SGHTA and CDR2 as FQGNSA. The ends were cut back, 1 base at V and 5 bases at J, with 14 bases in the middle. The CDR3 runs 15 residues. The CDR3 protein is CASSLGAAEAYGYTF. The CDR3 DNA reads TGTGCCAGCAGCTTAGGGGCAGCGGAGGCTTATGGCTACACCTTC.

The table lists this clonotype with a few counts. The chain couples TRBV7-6 to TRBJ2-3, with no clear D. From germline, CDR1 is SGHVS and CDR2 FNYEAQ. Trimming pared 1 base from V and 1 base from J, leaving 18 bases between. The CDR3 covers 18 residues. The CDR3 DNA reads TGTGCCAGCAGCTTAGAATTTCCGGGCCTCCGACGCACAGATACGCAGTATTTT. Translated: CASSLEFPGLRRTDTQYF.

Many counts were recorded for this clonotype. CDR3 sequence (DNA): TGCAGCGTTTTGGACATGGAAGCTTTCTTT. Translating it yields CSVLDMEAFF. V is TRBV29-1 and J is TRBJ1-1; D is possibly TRBD1 (5 bases). Germline V gene sequence: CDR1 SQVTM, CDR2 ANQGSEA. Trimming left V 5 bases short and J 8 bases short, with 9 bases between. This CDR3 is built from 10 residues.

This clonotype was detected many times. The V gene is TRBV2, the J gene TRBJ1-1, with D tentatively TRBD1 (6 bases). This CDR3 comprises 15 residues. V dropped 8 bases and J dropped 1 base, with 17 bases sitting between them. Germline V gene lookup returns CDR1 SNHLY and CDR2 FYNNEI. The CDR3 sequence: CASRKDGGANTEAFF. The CDR3 nucleotides are TGTGCCAGCCGGAAGGACGGGGGCGCGAACACTGAAGCTTTCTTT.

This clonotype was recorded many times. This chain uses TRBV6-1 with TRBJ1-5; 9 nucleotides align to TRBD1. The germline V gene has CDR1 MNHNS and CDR2 SASEGT. V trimming: 6 bases; J trimming: 2 bases; junction bases outside the gene matches: 5. This CDR3 has 15 residues. The CDR3 sequence is CASSVTGGGNQPQHF. The CDR3 DNA is TGTGCCAGCAGCGTGACAGGGGGGGGCAATCAGCCCCAGCATTTT.